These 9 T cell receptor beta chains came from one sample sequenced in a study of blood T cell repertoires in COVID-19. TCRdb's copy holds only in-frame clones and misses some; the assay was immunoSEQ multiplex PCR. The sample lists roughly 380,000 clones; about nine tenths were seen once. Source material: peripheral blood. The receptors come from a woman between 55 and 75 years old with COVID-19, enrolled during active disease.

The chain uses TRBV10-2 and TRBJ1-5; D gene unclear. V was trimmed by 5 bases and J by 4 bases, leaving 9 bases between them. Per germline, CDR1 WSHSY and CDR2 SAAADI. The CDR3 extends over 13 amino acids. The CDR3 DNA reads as TGCGCCAGCAGTCCACAAACGAATCAGCCCCAGCATTTT. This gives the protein CASSPQTNQPQHF.

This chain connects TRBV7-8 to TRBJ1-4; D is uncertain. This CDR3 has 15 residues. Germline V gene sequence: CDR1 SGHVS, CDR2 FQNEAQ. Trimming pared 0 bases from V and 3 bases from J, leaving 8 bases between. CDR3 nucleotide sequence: TGTGCCAGCAGCTTAGCTGGCGGGTCTAATGAAAAACTGTTTTTT. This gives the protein CASSLAGGSNEKLFF.

The CDR3 coding sequence is TGTGCCAGCAGCAAGAGGACAGGGACGAACACTGAAGCTTTCTTT. Translated: CASSKRTGTNTEAFF. The chain has TRBV21-1 and TRBJ1-1; the D segment call TRBD1 is taken from the table without a DNA check. TRBV21-1 constitutes a pseudogene. The CDR3 extends over 15 amino acids.

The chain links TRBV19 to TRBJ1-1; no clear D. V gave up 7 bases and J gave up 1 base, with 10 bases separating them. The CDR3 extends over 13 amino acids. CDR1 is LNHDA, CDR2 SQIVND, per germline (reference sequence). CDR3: CASKSTGNTEAFF. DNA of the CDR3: TGTGCCAGTAAATCAACTGGGAACACTGAAGCTTTCTTT. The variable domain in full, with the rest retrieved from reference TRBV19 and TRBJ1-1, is DGGITQSPKYLFRKEGQNVTLSCEQNLNHDAMYWYRQDPGQGLRLIYYSQIVNDFQKGDIAEGYSVSREKKESFPLTVTSAQKNPTAFYLCASKSTGNTEAFFGQGTRLTVV.

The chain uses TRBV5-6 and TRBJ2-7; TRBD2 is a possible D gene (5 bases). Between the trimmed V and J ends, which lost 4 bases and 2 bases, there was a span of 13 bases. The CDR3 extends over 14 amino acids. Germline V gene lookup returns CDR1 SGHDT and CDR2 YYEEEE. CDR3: CASSPIARPYEQYF. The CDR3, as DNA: TGTGCCAGCAGCCCCATAGCGCGGCCCTACGAGCAGTACTTC.

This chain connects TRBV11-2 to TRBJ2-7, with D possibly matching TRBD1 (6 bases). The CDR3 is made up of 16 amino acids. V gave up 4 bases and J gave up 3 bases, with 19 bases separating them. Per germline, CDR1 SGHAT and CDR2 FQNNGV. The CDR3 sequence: CASSSRPRTASYEQYF. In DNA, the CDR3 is TGTGCCAGCAGCTCAAGGCCCCGGACAGCCAGCTACGAGCAGTACTTC.

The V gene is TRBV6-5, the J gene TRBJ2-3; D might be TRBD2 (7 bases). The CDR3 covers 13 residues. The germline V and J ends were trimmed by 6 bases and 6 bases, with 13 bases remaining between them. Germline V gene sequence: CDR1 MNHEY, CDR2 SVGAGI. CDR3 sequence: CASSYRGGDTQYF. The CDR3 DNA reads TGTGCCAGCAGCTATAGGGGGGGGGATACGCAGTATTTT.

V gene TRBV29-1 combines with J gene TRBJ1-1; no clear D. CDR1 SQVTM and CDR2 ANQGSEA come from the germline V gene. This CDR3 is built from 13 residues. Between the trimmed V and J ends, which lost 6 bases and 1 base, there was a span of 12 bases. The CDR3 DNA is TGCAGCGTGGGTACTAGGAGGAACACTGAAGCTTTCTTT. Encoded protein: CSVGTRRNTEAFF.

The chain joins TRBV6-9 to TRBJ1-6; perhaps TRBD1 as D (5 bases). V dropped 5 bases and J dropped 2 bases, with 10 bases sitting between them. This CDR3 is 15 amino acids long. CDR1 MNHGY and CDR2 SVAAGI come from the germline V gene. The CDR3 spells CASSLGATYNSPLHF. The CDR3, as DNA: TGTGCCAGCAGTCTAGGGGCAACCTATAATTCACCCCTCCACTTT.